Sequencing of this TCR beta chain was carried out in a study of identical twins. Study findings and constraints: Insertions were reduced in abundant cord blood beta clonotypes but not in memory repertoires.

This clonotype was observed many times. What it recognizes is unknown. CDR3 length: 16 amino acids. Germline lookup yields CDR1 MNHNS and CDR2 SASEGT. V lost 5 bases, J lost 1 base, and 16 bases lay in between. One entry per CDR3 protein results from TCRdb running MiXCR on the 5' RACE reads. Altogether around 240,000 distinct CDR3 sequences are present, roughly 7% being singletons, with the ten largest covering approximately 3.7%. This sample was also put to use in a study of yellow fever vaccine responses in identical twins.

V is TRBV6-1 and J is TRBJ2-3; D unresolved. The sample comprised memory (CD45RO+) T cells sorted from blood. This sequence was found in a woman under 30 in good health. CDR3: CASSPSTRLGTDTQYF. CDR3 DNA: TGTGCCAGCAGTCCCTCCACGCGCCTAGGCACAGATACGCAGTATTTT.